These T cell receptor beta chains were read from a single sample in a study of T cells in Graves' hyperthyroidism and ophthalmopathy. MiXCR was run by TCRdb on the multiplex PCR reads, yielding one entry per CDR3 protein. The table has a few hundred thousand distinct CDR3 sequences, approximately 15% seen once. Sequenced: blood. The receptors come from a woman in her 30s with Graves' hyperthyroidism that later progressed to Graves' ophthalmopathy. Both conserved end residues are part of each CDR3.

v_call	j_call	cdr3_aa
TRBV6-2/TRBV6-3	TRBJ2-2	CASSQFGTTNTGELFF
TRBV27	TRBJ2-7	CASSLSIVGTDTYEQYF
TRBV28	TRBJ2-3	CASSSGQTSTDTQYF
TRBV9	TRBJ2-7	CASSVDSGSPSYEQYF
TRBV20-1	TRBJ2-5	CSAGLAGGVRETQYF
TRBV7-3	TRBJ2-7	CASSTLAGGGEQYF
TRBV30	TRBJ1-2	CAWSVIGGHYGYTF
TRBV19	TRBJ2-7	CASSLQGGNSYEQCF
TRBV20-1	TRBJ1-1	CSARVVTGPEAFF
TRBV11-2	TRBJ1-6	CASSLAAELNSPLHF
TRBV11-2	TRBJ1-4	CASSLDPRTTNEKLFF
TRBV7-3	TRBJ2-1	CASSPTPSSYNEQFF
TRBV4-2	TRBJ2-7	CASSQDPREGGLAGSYEQYF
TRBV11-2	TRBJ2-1	CASSLGHEQFF
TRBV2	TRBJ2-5	CASSEASGTQYF
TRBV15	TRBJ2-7	CATSRMAGGLPTYEQYF
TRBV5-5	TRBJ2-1	CASSLKLASAGDEQFF
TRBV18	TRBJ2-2	CASSPQRESTGELFF
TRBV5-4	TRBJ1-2	CASSWAAQLYGYTF
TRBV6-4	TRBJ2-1	CASSGGIAGDNEQFF
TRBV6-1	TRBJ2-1	CASLSGDYNEQFF
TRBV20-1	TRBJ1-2	CSARTGTYGYTF
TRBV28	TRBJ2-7	CASSFRGGAEQYF
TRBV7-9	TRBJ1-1	CASSLGATQNTEAFF
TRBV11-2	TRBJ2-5	CASSPGLAGVSTKETQYF
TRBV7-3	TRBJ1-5	CASSPNRYQPQHF
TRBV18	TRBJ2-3	CASSPNSQRDTQYF
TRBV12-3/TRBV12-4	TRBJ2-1	CAVGDPLFF
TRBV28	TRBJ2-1	CASRFAGEGAYNEQFF
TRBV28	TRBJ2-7	CASSSSLWGTISHEQYF
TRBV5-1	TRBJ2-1	CASGLAGGPNEQFF
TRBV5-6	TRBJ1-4	CASSPPGPYNEKLFF
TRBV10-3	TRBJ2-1	CAIRDDYYEQFF
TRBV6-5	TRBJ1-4	CASSYLKPATNEKLFF
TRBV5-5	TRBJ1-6	CASTGVVGSPLHF
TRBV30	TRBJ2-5	CAWSVRSTETQYF
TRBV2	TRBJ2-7	CASSDMARLGEQYF
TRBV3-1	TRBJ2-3	CASSQASGLAGTDTQYF
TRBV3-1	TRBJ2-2	CASSLRTSSNTGELFF
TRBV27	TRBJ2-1	CASSPLRGLAGFNNEQFF
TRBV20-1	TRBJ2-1	CSARDPPEQFF
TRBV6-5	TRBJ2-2	CASSYDRANTGELFF
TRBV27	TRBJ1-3	CASSLQGLSGNTIYF
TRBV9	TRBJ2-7	CASSVGGSGASYEQYF
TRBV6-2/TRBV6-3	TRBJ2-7	CASMTVSSYEQYF
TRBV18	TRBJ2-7	CASSPGTGGSYEQYF
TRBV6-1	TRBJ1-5	CASSPRGGDSNQPQHF